This paragraph covers one T cell receptor beta chain sequence. The data belong to a study of T cells after yellow fever vaccination. About the study: Fractions of low cell number were prepared using SMART-Seq v4 Ultra Low Input.

The CDR3 consists of 15 residues. Deletions cut 8 bases from V and 1 base from J, with 17 bases between. The germline gives CDR1 MNHEY, CDR2 SMNVEV (reference sequence). TCRdb reanalysed the 5' RACE reads using MiXCR and keeps one entry per CDR3 protein. The sample shows about 210,000 distinct CDR3 sequences, 5.5% to 8.5% of them seen only once. The clonotype was recovered from a man aged 25 to 40 who received the YFV17D yellow fever vaccine. The sequences come from CD4+ T cells sorted from PBMCs, collected on the day of the yellow fever booster vaccination. V is TRBV27 and J is TRBJ2-5, with D tentatively TRBD2 (5 bases). The CDR3 region is CASGLLGRSQETQYF. The DNA for the CDR3 is TGTGCCAGCGGACTCCTAGGGAGATCCCAAGAGACCCAGTACTTC.